These 17 T cell receptor beta chains were all obtained from the same sample, sequenced in a study of cytomegalovirus exposure and HLA in healthy donors. TCRdb's table, derived via immunoSEQ multiplex PCR, lists solely in-frame clones and lacks some. The data contain about 280,000 clones, roughly 88% of them singletons. Sequencing input: PBMCs. These receptors came from a woman aged 18 to 35 in good health and CMV-seronegative.

The sample holds one count of this clone. The chain employs TRBV6-1 and TRBJ1-3; D is unclear. Trimming removed 2 bases from V and 0 bases from J, with 14 bases in between. The CDR3 runs 17 residues. Germline loops: CDR1 MNHNS, CDR2 SASEGT. CDR3 sequence (DNA): TGTGCCAGCAGTGAACTGAAAAAAGTGAGCTCTGGAAACACCATATATTTT. This gives the protein CASSELKKVSSGNTIYF.

This rearrangement joins TRBV7-3 to TRBJ2-1; D uncertain. The CDR3 is made up of 15 amino acids. Trimming pared 4 bases from V and 2 bases from J, leaving 12 bases between. From germline, CDR1 is SGHTA and CDR2 FQGTGA. CDR3 loop: CASSSSGNTYNEQFF. The CDR3 DNA reads TGTGCCAGCAGCTCTTCGGGTAACACCTACAATGAGCAGTTCTTC.

This rearrangement joins TRBV18 to TRBJ2-7; D is unclear. V lost 2 bases to trimming and J lost 3 bases, with 14 bases between them. CDR3 size: 15 residues. The germline gives CDR1 KGHSH, CDR2 LQKENI. The CDR3 region is CASSPTARTLYEQYF. CDR3 sequence (DNA): TGTGCCAGCTCACCAACAGCAAGAACGCTCTACGAGCAGTACTTC.

This chain links TRBV2 with TRBJ2-1, with 9 bases aligning to TRBD1. CDR3 size: 14 residues. Germline-derived CDR1 and CDR2 are SNHLY and FYNNEI. Trimming removed 10 bases from V and 3 bases from J; junction bases left unmatched: 7. CDR3 residues: CATYPGQGYNEQFF. As DNA, the CDR3 is TGTGCCACCTATCCGGGACAGGGCTACAATGAGCAGTTCTTC.

The gene calls are TRBV2 and TRBJ1-1; D unresolved. This CDR3 has 13 amino acids. V was trimmed by 7 bases and J by 8 bases, leaving 17 bases between them. The germline V gene encodes CDR1 SNHLY and CDR2 FYNNEI. CDR3 in DNA: TGTGCCAGCATTGTTGAACAGCCACAGGAAGCTTTCTTT. Residues: CASIVEQPQEAFF. Supplemented by reference TRBV2 and TRBJ1-1, the full variable domain reads EPEVTQTPSHQVTQMGQEVILRCVPISNHLYFYWYRQILGQKVEFLVSFYNNEISEKSEIFDDQFSVERPDGSNFTLKIRSTKLEDSAMYFCASIVEQPQEAFFGQGTRLTVV.

CDR3: CASRTGGADTEAFF. In nucleotides, the CDR3 is TGTGCCAGCAGAACAGGGGGCGCGGACACTGAAGCTTTCTTT. The J gene is TRBJ1-1, the V gene TRBV7-9, with 9 bases that match TRBD1. The CDR3 runs to 14 residues. J lost 3 bases, V lost 6 bases, and 5 bases had no gene match. Per germline, CDR1 SEHNR and CDR2 FQNEAQ (reference sequence).

The gene calls are TRBV9 and TRBJ2-2; tentative D call: TRBD2 (9 bases). V dropped 4 bases and J dropped 3 bases, with 25 bases sitting between them. The CDR3 spans 19 residues. The germline gives CDR1 SGDLS, CDR2 YYNGEE. The CDR3 protein is CASSHRGAKAGGDTGELFF. In nucleotides, the CDR3 is TGTGCCAGCAGCCACAGGGGGGCGAAGGCGGGAGGGGACACCGGGGAGCTGTTTTTT.

The DNA for the CDR3 is TGTGCCAGCAGCCCCCCACTAGCGGGGTACCAAGAGACCCAGTACTTC. It specifies CASSPPLAGYQETQYF. The rearrangement uses TRBV28 and TRBJ2-5; 10 bases are shared with TRBD2. This CDR3 is 16 amino acids long. V lost 6 bases and J lost 0; bases outside the gene matches: 7. CDR1 MDHEN and CDR2 SYDVKM come from the germline V gene.

The V and J genes are TRBV4-1 and TRBJ2-1; the match to TRBD1 covers 9 bases. CDR3 length: 17 residues. Germline V gene lookup returns CDR1 MGHRA and CDR2 YSYEKL. V trimming: 2 bases; J trimming: 0 bases; junction bases outside the gene matches: 5. In nucleotides, the CDR3 is TGCGCCAGCAGCCAACCCCCGACAGGGGGCTCCTACAATGAGCAGTTCTTC. Its protein is CASSQPPTGGSYNEQFF.

The V and J genes are TRBV4-1 and TRBJ2-1; TRBD1 aligns across 8 bases. The germline V gene has CDR1 MGHRA and CDR2 YSYEKL. V dropped 0 bases and J dropped 3; count of bases not matched to a gene: 4. CDR3 size: 16 residues. The chain's CDR3 is CASSQEQGVGYNEQFF. The CDR3 region has the DNA TGCGCCAGCAGCCAAGAACAGGGGGTAGGCTACAATGAGCAGTTCTTC.

This chain links TRBV2 with TRBJ2-5; no definite D call. Trimming stripped 7 bases from V and 1 base from J, with 7 bases between. The CDR3 is 12 amino acids. Germline V lookup: CDR1 SNHLY, CDR2 FYNNEI. CDR3: CASIFSQETQYF. DNA of the CDR3: TGTGCCAGCATCTTCAGCCAAGAGACCCAGTACTTC. Full variable domain (remainder filled in from reference TRBV2 and TRBJ2-5): EPEVTQTPSHQVTQMGQEVILRCVPISNHLYFYWYRQILGQKVEFLVSFYNNEISEKSEIFDDQFSVERPDGSNFTLKIRSTKLEDSAMYFCASIFSQETQYFGPGTRLLVL.

The chain couples TRBV5-6 to TRBJ1-2, with TRBD1 matching 8 bases. This CDR3 is 15 amino acids long. Germline lookup yields CDR1 SGHDT and CDR2 YYEEEE. V lost 3 bases and J lost 4; bases outside the gene matches: 8. CDR3 DNA: TGTGCCAGCAGCTCGGGACAGGCCGGAGTCTATGGCTACACCTTC. Translating gives CASSSGQAGVYGYTF.

This clone was seen just once. The chain carries TRBV6-6 and TRBJ2-7; 9 bases match TRBD2. CDR3 length: 15 amino acids. V lost 6 bases to trimming and J lost 3 bases; unmatched junction nucleotides: 9. Per the germline V gene, CDR1 is MNHNY and CDR2 is SVGAGI (reference sequence). CDR3 loop: CASRTWLAGFYEQYF. The CDR3 DNA reads TGTGCCAGCAGAACCTGGCTAGCGGGATTCTACGAGCAGTACTTC.

V is TRBV14 and J is TRBJ2-1, with D perhaps matching TRBD2 (5 bases). The CDR3 spans 15 residues. V lost 1 base to trimming and J lost 3 bases, with 10 bases between them. Germline CDR1 reads SGHDN; CDR2 reads FVKESK. CDR3 coding DNA: TGTGCCAGCAGCCAAGTAGAGGGCGGCTACAATGAGCAGTTCTTC. Its protein is CASSQVEGGYNEQFF.

The rearrangement links TRBV13 to TRBJ2-5, with 8 bases matching TRBD2. Germline V gives CDR1 PRHDT, CDR2 FYEKMQ (reference sequence). Germline trimming cut 5 bases from V and 7 bases from J; bases unmatched to any gene: 12. CDR3 size: 15 residues. CDR3 region: CASSPTGGPSGTQYF. Here the CDR3 DNA reads TGTGCCAGCAGCCCGACGGGAGGGCCGTCGGGGACCCAGTACTTC.

CDR3 sequence: CASSLAPGLLDTDTQYF. CDR3 sequence (DNA): TGTGCCAGCAGCTTAGCCCCGGGACTACTCGACACAGATACGCAGTATTTT. V is TRBV7-9 and J is TRBJ2-3; the match to TRBD2 covers 7 bases. The CDR3 consists of 17 residues. Unmatched junction bases numbered 8, after V lost 0 bases and J lost 2 bases. CDR1 and CDR2 from the germline V gene are SEHNR and FQNEAQ (reference sequence).

The V gene is TRBV4-1, the J gene TRBJ1-3; 9 bases align to TRBD1. V lost 2 bases to trimming and J lost 5 bases; unmatched junction nucleotides: 16. The CDR3 has 19 amino acids. Germline V gene data show CDR1 as MGHRA and CDR2 as YSYEKL. The chain's CDR3 is CASSQSGRDRADSRNTIYF. The CDR3, as DNA: TGCGCCAGCAGCCAAAGCGGTCGGGACAGGGCCGATAGTAGAAACACCATATATTTT.